This entry lists 28 T cell receptor beta chains sequenced from one sample in a study of T cells in Graves' hyperthyroidism and ophthalmopathy. Amplification yielded TCR beta CDR3 regions, with RNA transcripts as the source. First-round RT-PCR targeting the TCR CDR3 was performed with the HTBI primer set. TCRdb called the multiplex PCR reads again in MiXCR, with one record for every CDR3 protein. The table records more than 550,000 distinct CDR3 sequences, about 45% of them present only once. Sequences were obtained from peripheral blood or thyroid tissue (not recorded which). These receptors were obtained from an adult man with Graves' disease, either hyperthyroidism or ophthalmopathy (not recorded which).

The V gene is TRBV7-8, the J gene TRBJ1-5, with a tentative D call TRBD1 (5 bases). V dropped 1 base and J dropped 0 bases, with 13 bases sitting between them. The CDR3 totals 17 residues. Germline CDR1 is SGHVS and CDR2 is FQNEAQ. The CDR3 region is CASSLEGAGFSNQPQHF. The CDR3 DNA sequence: TGTGCCAGCAGCTTAGAAGGGGCAGGCTTTAGCAATCAGCCCCAGCATTTT.

This clonotype was observed at least ten times. This chain links TRBV10-3 with TRBJ2-6; D not certain. The CDR3 consists of 15 residues. Per germline, CDR1 ENHRY and CDR2 SYGVKD. The germline V and J ends were trimmed by 4 bases and 0 bases, with 7 bases remaining between them. The CDR3 bases are TGTGCCATCAGTGCTGGGAACTCTGGGGCCAACGTCCTGACTTTC. This gives the protein CAISAGNSGANVLTF.

The chain is built from TRBV7-3 and TRBJ1-2; possibly TRBD1 for D (6 bases). V was cut by 0 bases and J by 2 bases, with 10 bases left in between. CDR3 length: 15 residues. Germline V gives CDR1 SGHTA, CDR2 FQGTGA. CDR3 DNA sequence: TGTGCCAGCAGCTTAACCCCGACAGGAAACTATGGCTACACCTTC. Residues: CASSLTPTGNYGYTF.

This clonotype was counted a few times. The chain's CDR3 is CASSLGDRGFGSPLHF. CDR3 nucleotide sequence: TGTGCCAGCAGCTTGGGAGACAGGGGATTCGGTTCACCCCTCCACTTT. The chain uses TRBV7-3 and TRBJ1-6; 8 nucleotides agree with TRBD1. The CDR3 spans 16 residues. Trimming at V came to 3 bases and at J to 9 bases, leaving 10 bases not matched to a gene. CDR1 is SGHTA and CDR2 is FQGTGA in the germline V gene. The entire variable domain, with the rest obtained from reference TRBV7-3 and TRBJ1-6, is as follows: GAGVSQTPSNKVTEKGKYVELRCDPISGHTALYWYRQSLGQGPEFLIYFQGTGAADDSGLPNDRFFAVRPEGSVSTLKIQRTERGDSAVYLCASSLGDRGFGSPLHFGNGTRLTVT.

This clonotype was picked up a small number of times. The V call is TRBV30, the J call TRBJ2-5; D might be TRBD2 (6 bases). CDR3 length: 11 amino acids. CDR1 is GTSNPN, CDR2 SVGIG, per germline (reference sequence). V was shortened by 2 bases and J by 9 bases, with 10 bases between the two germline ends. The CDR3 bases are TGTGCCTGGAGTACGGGGGTGGCCCAGTACTTC. Its translation: CAWSTGVAQYF.

The chain links TRBV9 to TRBJ2-7, with 9 nucleotides matching TRBD2. CDR3 length: 15 amino acids. The junction had 7 bases not matched to a gene; V was cut back by 4 bases and J by 2 bases. Germline V gene data show CDR1 as SGDLS and CDR2 as YYNGEE. The CDR3 DNA is TGTGCCAGCAGCCGCGGGACTAGCTCAACCTACGAGCAGTACTTC. Residues: CASSRGTSSTYEQYF.

With regard to this clonotype: Its ends do not fully match the called genes, so a read error is possible. The chain couples TRBV7-8 to TRBJ1-2; TRBD1 aligns across 8 bases. Looked up from germline, CDR1 is SGHVS and CDR2 is FQNEAQ. This CDR3 has 13 residues. In DNA, the CDR3 is TGTGCCAGCAGCCAGGGGGCAGGCTATGACTACACCTTC. It specifies CASSQGAGYDYTF.

The chain employs TRBV20-1 and TRBJ1-5, with D maybe TRBD1 (5 bases). Looked up from germline, CDR1 is DFQATT and CDR2 is SNEGSKA (reference sequence). CDR3 length equals 12 residues. V was trimmed by 5 bases and J by 3 bases, leaving 8 bases between them. The CDR3 loop reads CSADSSNQPQHF. The CDR3 region has the DNA TGCAGTGCTGACAGCTCCAATCAGCCCCAGCATTTT.

Remarks on this clonotype: Since the CDR3 does not end with the conserved phenylalanine or tryptophan, this likely comes from a read error. The DNA is left out, because the CDR3 cannot be placed on it with certainty; the CDR3 is given as TCRdb lists it. The rearrangement links TRBV29-1 to TRBJ1-4; the listed D gene, TRBD1, was not tested against the DNA. The CDR3 sequence runs 11 residues, both termini included. Germline assignment: CDR1 SQVTM and CDR2 ANQGSEA. The CDR3 loop reads CSVEEFVRGNY.

The chain links TRBV12-3 or TRBV12-4 to TRBJ1-2, with TRBD1 identical over 8 bases. The J segment lost 5 bases and the V segment lost 6 bases, leaving 8 bases of the junction unmatched. This CDR3 is built from 14 residues. The CDR3 here is CASSQEQGEYGYTF. The CDR3 bases are TGTGCCAGCAGCCAAGAACAGGGGGAATATGGCTACACCTTC.

This clonotype has a count of ten or more. The genes are TRBV7-6 and TRBJ1-1; D might be TRBD1 (5 bases). V was pared by 2 bases and J by 1 base, with 17 bases between. This CDR3 spans 17 amino acids. Germline lookup yields CDR1 SGHVS and CDR2 FNYEAQ. The CDR3 DNA sequence: TGTGCCAGCAGCTTAAGTTTTGGTAGGGGACGGAACACTGAAGCTTTCTTT. Residues: CASSLSFGRGRNTEAFF.

The rearrangement uses TRBV5-1 and TRBJ2-7; D unresolved. Judging by the DNA end, TRBJ2-4 fits better; the J call may be wrong. The CDR3 is 11 amino acids. The V gene's germline CDR1 is SGHRS and CDR2 YFSETQ. CDR3 in DNA: TGCGCCAGCAGCAAGGCAAACATTCAGTACTTC. It is translated as CASSKANIQYF.

This clonotype was observed a handful of times. V is TRBV29-1 and J is TRBJ1-2; 7 nucleotides match TRBD1. Germline V gene sequence: CDR1 SQVTM, CDR2 ANQGSEA. Trimming took 7 bases from V and 8 from J; bases not matched to a gene: 16. The CDR3 contains 14 residues. CDR3 region: CSAQGGPGGQGYTF. The CDR3 DNA is TGCAGCGCCCAAGGGGGGCCAGGGGGTCAAGGCTACACCTTC.

The rearrangement joins TRBV7-9 to TRBJ1-1; 12 bases are a match to TRBD1. This CDR3 is 14 amino acids long. The germline gives CDR1 SEHNR, CDR2 FQNEAQ (reference sequence). With 3 bases clipped from V and 10 bases from J, the junction kept 6 bases outside the gene matches. CDR3: CASSFRDRGLGAFF. DNA of the CDR3: TGTGCCAGCAGCTTCCGGGACAGGGGGCTCGGAGCTTTCTTT.

V and J are TRBV2 and TRBJ2-7; TRBD1 agrees at 12 bases. The V gene's germline CDR1 is SNHLY and CDR2 FYNNEI. This CDR3 has 14 residues. V gave up 3 bases and J gave up 6 bases; unmatched junction bases: 3. The CDR3 region is CASSEGQGAREQYF. In nucleotides, the CDR3 is TGTGCCAGCAGTGAGGGACAGGGGGCGCGCGAGCAGTACTTC.

The V and J genes are TRBV15 and TRBJ1-4; no clear D gene. Germline V gene data show CDR1 as LNHNV and CDR2 as YYDKDF (reference sequence). The V end lost 1 base, the J end lost 8 bases, and 14 bases lay between the germline ends. This CDR3 comprises 15 residues. CDR3 nucleotides: TGTGCCACCAGCAGAGGCCCCATCGGAAGCGAAAAACTGTTTTTT. Its translation: CATSRGPIGSEKLFF.

Ten or more counts support this clonotype. The rearrangement links TRBV15 to TRBJ2-7, with TRBD1 as a possible D gene (5 bases). Germline CDR1 and CDR2: LNHNV and YYDKDF (reference sequence). The V and J ends lost 0 bases and 6 bases respectively, with 9 bases between them. The CDR3 has 13 amino acids. The CDR3 is CATSRDQGGEQYF. The CDR3 bases are TGTGCCACCAGCAGAGATCAGGGCGGCGAGCAGTACTTC.

The V gene is TRBV25-1, the J gene TRBJ2-7; possible D gene TRBD1, 6 bases. The germline gives CDR1 MGHDK, CDR2 SYGVNS. The CDR3 loop spans 15 amino acids. Between the trimmed V and J ends, which lost 6 bases and 0 bases, there was a span of 15 bases. The CDR3 DNA sequence: TGTGCCAGCAGGCAGGGGTCTCTGAGCTCCTACGAGCAGTACTTC. Translating gives CASRQGSLSSYEQYF.

The J gene is TRBJ2-7, the V gene TRBV7-9; D gene uncertain. The CDR3 has 15 amino acids. Trimming pared 3 bases from V and 3 bases from J, leaving 15 bases between. Germline V CDR1 and CDR2: SEHNR, FQNEAQ (reference sequence). In nucleotides, the CDR3 is TGTGCCAGCAGCTTGAATTCCGCACGAAACTACGAGCAGTACTTC. Translation: CASSLNSARNYEQYF.

The V and J genes are TRBV2 and TRBJ1-5, with D possibly being TRBD1 (6 bases). Germline CDR1 SNHLY, CDR2 FYNNEI. V lost 5 bases and J 11 bases, leaving 22 bases between the germline ends. This CDR3 has 15 residues. The CDR3 loop is CASSYEQGGRETQHF. DNA for the CDR3: TGTGCCAGCAGTTACGAACAGGGTGGTAGAGAGACCCAGCATTTT.

A few counts support this clonotype. A much larger clonotype is one base distant, so this may be a read error. The rearrangement joins TRBV7-8 to TRBJ2-5; D unclear. This CDR3 is 13 amino acids long. Germline lookup yields CDR1 SGHVS and CDR2 FQNEAQ. V was pared by 5 bases and J by 4 bases, with 11 bases between. CDR3 region: CASSRGPAETQYF. The CDR3 coding sequence is TGTGCCAGCAGCCGTGGGCCGGCAGAGACCCAGTACTTC.

This clonotype has ten or more counts. This chain links TRBV19 with TRBJ1-6, with a tentative D call TRBD1 (6 bases). Germline V gene sequence: CDR1 LNHDA, CDR2 SQIVND (reference sequence). Trimming left V 10 bases short and J 8 bases short, with 12 bases between. The CDR3 has 12 amino acids. CDR3 DNA sequence: TGTGCCACTAATACAGGGTATTCACCCCTCCACTTT. Its protein is CATNTGYSPLHF.

This chain joins TRBV20-1 and TRBJ1-4; D ambiguous. The CDR3 spans 13 residues. Per the germline V gene, CDR1 is DFQATT and CDR2 is SNEGSKA (reference sequence). The germline V and J ends were trimmed by 4 bases and 0 bases, with 6 bases remaining between them. CDR3 coding DNA: TGCAGTGCTATGACATCAACTAATGAAAAACTGTTTTTT. Amino acid sequence: CSAMTSTNEKLFF.

The V gene is TRBV15, the J gene TRBJ1-5, with D tentatively TRBD1 (6 bases). CDR1 is LNHNV and CDR2 is YYDKDF in the germline V gene (reference sequence). CDR3 length equals 16 residues. Deletions cut 0 bases from V and 5 bases from J, with 14 bases between. The DNA of the CDR3 is TGTGCCACCAGCAGAGACCGTCCAGGGGTCGATCAGCCCCAGCATTTT. Translating gives CATSRDRPGVDQPQHF.

This chain links TRBV12-3 or TRBV12-4 with TRBJ1-5; D gene unclear. Trimming cost V 0 bases and J 7 bases, with 10 bases left between them. The CDR3 has 14 residues. The CDR3 spells CASSLALWQQPQHF. The DNA for the CDR3 is TGTGCCAGCAGTTTAGCGCTTTGGCAGCAGCCCCAGCATTTT.

The chain uses TRBV29-1 and TRBJ1-1; 11 nucleotides line up with TRBD1. The V segment lost 5 bases and the J segment 12 bases; nucleotides outside the gene matches: 11. Germline V gene sequence: CDR1 SQVTM, CDR2 ANQGSEA. CDR3 length: 13 amino acids. CDR3 sequence reads: CSVQAGGQGASFF. As DNA, the CDR3 is TGCAGCGTTCAAGCGGGAGGACAGGGGGCGTCTTTCTTT.

V gene TRBV9 combines with J gene TRBJ2-7; D tentatively fits TRBD1 or TRBD2 (7 bases each). V dropped 4 bases and J dropped 0 bases, with 17 bases sitting between them. The CDR3 is 16 amino acids. Germline V lookup: CDR1 SGDLS, CDR2 YYNGEE. CDR3: CASSLGQRDSSYEQYF. The CDR3 DNA reads TGTGCCAGCAGCTTAGGACAGCGGGACAGCTCCTACGAGCAGTACTTC.

The chain uses TRBV29-1 and TRBJ2-3, with 7 bases identical to TRBD2. The CDR3 is made up of 14 amino acids. V dropped 7 bases and J dropped 2; count of bases not matched to a gene: 9. Germline loops: CDR1 SQVTM, CDR2 ANQGSEA. As DNA, the CDR3 is TGCAGCGCAGGACTAGTTCTCCCCACAGATACGCAGTATTTT. Amino acids: CSAGLVLPTDTQYF.